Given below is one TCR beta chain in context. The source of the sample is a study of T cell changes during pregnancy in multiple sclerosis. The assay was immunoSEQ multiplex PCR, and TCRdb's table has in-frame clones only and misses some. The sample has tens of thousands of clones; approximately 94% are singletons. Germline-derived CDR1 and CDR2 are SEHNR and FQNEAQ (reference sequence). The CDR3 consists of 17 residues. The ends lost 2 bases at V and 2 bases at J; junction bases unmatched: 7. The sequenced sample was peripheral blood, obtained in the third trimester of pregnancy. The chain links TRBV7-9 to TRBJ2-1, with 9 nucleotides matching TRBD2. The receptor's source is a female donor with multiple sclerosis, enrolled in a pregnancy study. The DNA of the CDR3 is TGTGCCAGCAGCTTATCTGGCGGGAGGGACCCCTACAATGAGCAGTTCTTC. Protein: CASSLSGGRDPYNEQFF.